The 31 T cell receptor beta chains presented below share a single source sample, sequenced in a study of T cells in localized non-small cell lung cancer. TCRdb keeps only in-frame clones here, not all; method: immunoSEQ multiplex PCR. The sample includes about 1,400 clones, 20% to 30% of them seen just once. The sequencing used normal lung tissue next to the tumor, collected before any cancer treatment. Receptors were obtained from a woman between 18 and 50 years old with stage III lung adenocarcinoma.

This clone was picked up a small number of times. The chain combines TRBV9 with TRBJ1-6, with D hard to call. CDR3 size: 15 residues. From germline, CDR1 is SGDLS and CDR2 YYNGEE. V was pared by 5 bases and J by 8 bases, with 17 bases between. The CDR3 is CASSSAGAGDSPLHF. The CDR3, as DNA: TGTGCCAGCAGTTCCGCAGGAGCCGGTGATTCACCCCTCCACTTT.

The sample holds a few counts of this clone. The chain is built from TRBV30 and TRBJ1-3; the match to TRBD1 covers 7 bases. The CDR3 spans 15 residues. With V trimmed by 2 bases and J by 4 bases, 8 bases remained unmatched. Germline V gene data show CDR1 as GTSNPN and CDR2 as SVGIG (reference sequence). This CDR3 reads CAWSIDRARGNTIYF. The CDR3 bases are TGTGCCTGGAGTATAGACAGGGCGCGAGGAAACACCATATATTTT. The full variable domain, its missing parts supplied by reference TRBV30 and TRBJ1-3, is SQTIHQWPATLVQPVGSPLSLECTVEGTSNPNLYWYRQAAGRGLQLLFYSVGIGQISSEVPQNLSASRPQDRQFILSSKKLLLSDSGFYLCAWSIDRARGNTIYFGEGSWLTVV.

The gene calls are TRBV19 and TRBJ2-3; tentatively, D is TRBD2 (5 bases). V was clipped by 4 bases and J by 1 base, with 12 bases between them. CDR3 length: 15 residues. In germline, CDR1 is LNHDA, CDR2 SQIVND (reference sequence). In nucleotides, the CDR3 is TGTGCCAGTAGTAGGAGCGGCGGCCGCACAGATACGCAGTATTTT. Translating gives CASSRSGGRTDTQYF.

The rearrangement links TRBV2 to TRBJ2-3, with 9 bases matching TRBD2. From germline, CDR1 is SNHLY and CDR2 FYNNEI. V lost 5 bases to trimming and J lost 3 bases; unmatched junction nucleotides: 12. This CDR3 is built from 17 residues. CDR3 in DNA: TGTGCCAGCAGTTCCAAGATGGGCGGGGGGGTAACAGATACGCAGTATTTT. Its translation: CASSSKMGGGVTDTQYF.

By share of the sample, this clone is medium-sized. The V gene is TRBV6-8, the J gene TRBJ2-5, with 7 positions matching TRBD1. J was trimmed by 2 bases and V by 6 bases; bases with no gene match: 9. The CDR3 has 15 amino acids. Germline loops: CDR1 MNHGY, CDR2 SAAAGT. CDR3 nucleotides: TGTGCCAGCAGCCGGGACAGACAGCCTCAAGAGACCCAGTACTTC. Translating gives CASSRDRQPQETQYF.

The DNA for the CDR3 is TGTGCCAGCAGTAAGGGAGAACGGATTGCGGCCCAAGAGACCCAGTACTTC. Amino acids: CASSKGERIAAQETQYF. V gene TRBV25-1 combines with J gene TRBJ2-5; D possibly corresponds to TRBD2 (5 bases). The V gene lost 5 bases and the J gene lost 1 base, with 20 bases spanning the gap. The CDR3 spans 17 residues. Germline assignment: CDR1 MGHDK and CDR2 SYGVNS.

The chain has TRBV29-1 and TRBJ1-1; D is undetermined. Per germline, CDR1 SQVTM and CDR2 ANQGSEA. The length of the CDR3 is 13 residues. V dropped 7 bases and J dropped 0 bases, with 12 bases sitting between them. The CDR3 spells CSAMTEMNTEAFF. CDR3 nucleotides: TGCAGCGCCATGACGGAGATGAACACTGAAGCTTTCTTT. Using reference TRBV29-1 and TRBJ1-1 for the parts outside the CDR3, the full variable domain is SAVISQKPSRDICQRGTSLTIQCQVDSQVTMMFWYRQQPGQSLTLIATANQGSEATYESGFVIDKFPISRPNLTFSTLTVSNMSPEDSSIYLCSAMTEMNTEAFFGQGTRLTVV.

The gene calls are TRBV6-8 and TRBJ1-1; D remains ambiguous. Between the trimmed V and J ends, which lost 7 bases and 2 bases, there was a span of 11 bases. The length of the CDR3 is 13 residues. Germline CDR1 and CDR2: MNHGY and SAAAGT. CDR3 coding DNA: TGTGCCAGCAATACAGAACACAACACTGAAGCTTTCTTT. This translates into CASNTEHNTEAFF.

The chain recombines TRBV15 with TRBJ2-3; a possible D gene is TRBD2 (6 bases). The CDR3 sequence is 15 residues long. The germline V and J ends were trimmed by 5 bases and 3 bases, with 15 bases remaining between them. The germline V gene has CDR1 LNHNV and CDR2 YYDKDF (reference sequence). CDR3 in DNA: TGTGCCACCAGCCGAGCCCGGGGGTATACAGATACGCAGTATTTT. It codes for CATSRARGYTDTQYF.

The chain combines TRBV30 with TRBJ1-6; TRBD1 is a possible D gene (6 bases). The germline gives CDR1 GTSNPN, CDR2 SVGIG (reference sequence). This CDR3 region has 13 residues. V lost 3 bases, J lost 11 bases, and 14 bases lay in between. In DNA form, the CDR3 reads TGTGCCTGGAGCTCTCAGGGGATTACACCCCTCCACTTT. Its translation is CAWSSQGITPLHF.

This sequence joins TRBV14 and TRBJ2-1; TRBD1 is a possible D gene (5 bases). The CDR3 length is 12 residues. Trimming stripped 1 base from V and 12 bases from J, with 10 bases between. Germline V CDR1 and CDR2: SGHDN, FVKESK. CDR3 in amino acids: CASSQGATGQFF. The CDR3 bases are TGTGCCAGCAGCCAAGGGGCCACAGGGCAGTTCTTC.

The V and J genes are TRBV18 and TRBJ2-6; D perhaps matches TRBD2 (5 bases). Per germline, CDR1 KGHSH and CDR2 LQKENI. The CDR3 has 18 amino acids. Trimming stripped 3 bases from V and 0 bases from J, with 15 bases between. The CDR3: CASSPGFGVSSGANVLTF. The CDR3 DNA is TGTGCCAGCTCACCGGGGTTCGGGGTTAGCTCTGGGGCCAACGTCCTGACTTTC.

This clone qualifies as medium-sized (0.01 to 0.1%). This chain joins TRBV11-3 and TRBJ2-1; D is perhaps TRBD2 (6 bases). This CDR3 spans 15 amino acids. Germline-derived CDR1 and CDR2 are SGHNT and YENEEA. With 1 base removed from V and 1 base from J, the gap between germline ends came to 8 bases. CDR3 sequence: CASSLGRGSYNEQFF. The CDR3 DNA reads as TGTGCCAGCAGCTTAGGGAGGGGTTCCTACAATGAGCAGTTCTTC.

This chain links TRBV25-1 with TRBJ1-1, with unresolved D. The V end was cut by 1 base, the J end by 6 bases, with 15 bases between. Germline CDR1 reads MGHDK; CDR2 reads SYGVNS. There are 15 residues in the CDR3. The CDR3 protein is CASSEWKVVAAEAFF. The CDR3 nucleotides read TGTGCCAGCAGTGAATGGAAGGTTGTCGCCGCTGAAGCTTTCTTT. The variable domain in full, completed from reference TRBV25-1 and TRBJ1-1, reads EADIYQTPRYLVIGTGKKITLECSQTMGHDKMYWYQQDPGMELHLIHYSYGVNSTEKGDLSSESTVSRIRTEHFPLTLESARPSHTSQYLCASSEWKVVAAEAFFGQGTRLTVV.

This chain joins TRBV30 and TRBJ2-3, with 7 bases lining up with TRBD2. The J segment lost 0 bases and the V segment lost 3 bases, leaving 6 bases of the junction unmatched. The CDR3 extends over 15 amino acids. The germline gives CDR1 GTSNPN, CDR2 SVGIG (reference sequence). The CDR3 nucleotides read TGTGCCTGGAGGGGGAGGGGCGGAAGCACAGATACGCAGTATTTT. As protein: CAWRGRGGSTDTQYF.

CDR3 coding DNA: TGTGCCAGCAGTCTACAGGGTAATGCCTACGAGCAGTACTTC. Translated: CASSLQGNAYEQYF. The chain has TRBV6-8 and TRBJ2-7; tentative D call: TRBD1 (6 bases). The CDR3 contains 14 residues. With 5 bases removed from V and 2 bases from J, the gap between germline ends came to 13 bases. Germline V CDR1 and CDR2: MNHGY, SAAAGT.

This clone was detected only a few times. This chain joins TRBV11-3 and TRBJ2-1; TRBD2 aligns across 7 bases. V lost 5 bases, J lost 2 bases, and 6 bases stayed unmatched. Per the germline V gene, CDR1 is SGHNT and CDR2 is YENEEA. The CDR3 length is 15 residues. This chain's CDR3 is CASSPRAGPYNEQFF. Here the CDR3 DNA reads TGTGCCAGCAGCCCCCGAGCGGGGCCCTACAATGAGCAGTTCTTC.

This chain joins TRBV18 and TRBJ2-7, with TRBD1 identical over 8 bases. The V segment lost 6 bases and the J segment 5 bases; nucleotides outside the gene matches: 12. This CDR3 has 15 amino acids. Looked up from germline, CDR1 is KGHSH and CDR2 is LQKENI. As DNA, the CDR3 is TGTGCCAGCTCTGCCCCCCGGACAGGGATAAACGAGCAGTACTTC. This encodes CASSAPRTGINEQYF.

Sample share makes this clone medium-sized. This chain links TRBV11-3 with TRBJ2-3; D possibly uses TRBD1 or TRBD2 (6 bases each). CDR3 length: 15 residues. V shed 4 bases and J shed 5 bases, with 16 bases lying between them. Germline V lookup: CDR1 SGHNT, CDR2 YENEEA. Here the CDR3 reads CASSSGGGRGDTQYF. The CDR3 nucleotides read TGTGCCAGCAGCTCAGGTGGGGGGCGAGGAGATACGCAGTATTTT. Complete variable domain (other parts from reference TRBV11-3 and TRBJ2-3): EAGVVQSPRYKIIEKKQPVAFWCNPISGHNTLYWYLQNLGQGPELLIRYENEEAVDDSQLPKDRFSAERLKGVDSTLKIQPAELGDSAVYLCASSSGGGRGDTQYFGPGTRLTVL.

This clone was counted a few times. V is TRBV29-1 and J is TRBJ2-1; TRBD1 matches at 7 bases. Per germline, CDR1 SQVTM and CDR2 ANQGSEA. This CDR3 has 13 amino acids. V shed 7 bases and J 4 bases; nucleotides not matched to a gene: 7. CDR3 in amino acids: CSAGGDSYNEQFF. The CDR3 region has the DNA TGCAGCGCCGGTGGGGACAGTTACAATGAGCAGTTCTTC.

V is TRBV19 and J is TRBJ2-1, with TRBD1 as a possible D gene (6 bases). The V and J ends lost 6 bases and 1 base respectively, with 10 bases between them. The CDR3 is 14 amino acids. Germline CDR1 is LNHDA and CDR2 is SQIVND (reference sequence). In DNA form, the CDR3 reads TGTGCCAGTAGCTTAACAGGGTCCTACAATGAGCAGTTCTTC. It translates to CASSLTGSYNEQFF.

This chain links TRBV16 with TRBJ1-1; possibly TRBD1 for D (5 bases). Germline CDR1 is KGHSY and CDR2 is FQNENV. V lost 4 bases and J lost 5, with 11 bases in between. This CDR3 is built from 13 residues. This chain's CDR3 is CASSPIGGTEAFF. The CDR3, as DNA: TGTGCCAGCAGCCCCATCGGGGGTACTGAAGCTTTCTTT.

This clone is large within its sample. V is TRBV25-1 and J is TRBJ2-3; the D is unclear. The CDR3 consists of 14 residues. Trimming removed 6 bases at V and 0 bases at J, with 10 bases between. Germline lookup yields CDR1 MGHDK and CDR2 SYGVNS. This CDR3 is CASRKETSTDTQYF. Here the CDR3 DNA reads TGTGCCAGCAGGAAGGAGACTAGCACAGATACGCAGTATTTT.

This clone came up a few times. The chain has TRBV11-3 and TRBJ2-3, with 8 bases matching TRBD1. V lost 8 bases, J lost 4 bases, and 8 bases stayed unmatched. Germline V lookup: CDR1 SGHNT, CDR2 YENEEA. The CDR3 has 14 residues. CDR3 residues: CASAKQGEADTQYF. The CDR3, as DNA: TGTGCCAGCGCCAAACAGGGGGAGGCAGATACGCAGTATTTT.

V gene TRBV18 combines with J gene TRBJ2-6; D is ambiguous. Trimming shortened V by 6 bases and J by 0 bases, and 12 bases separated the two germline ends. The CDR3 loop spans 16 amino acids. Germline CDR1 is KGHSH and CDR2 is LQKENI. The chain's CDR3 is CASSRQLVSGANVLTF. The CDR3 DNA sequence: TGTGCCAGCTCGCGGCAACTGGTCTCTGGGGCCAACGTCCTGACTTTC.

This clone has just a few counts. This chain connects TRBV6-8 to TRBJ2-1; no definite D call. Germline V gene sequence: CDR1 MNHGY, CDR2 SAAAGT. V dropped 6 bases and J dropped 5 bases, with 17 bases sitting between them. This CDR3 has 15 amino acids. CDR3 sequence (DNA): TGTGCCAGCAGCCTACGGGCGACGATGGACAATGAGCAGTTCTTC. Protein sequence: CASSLRATMDNEQFF.

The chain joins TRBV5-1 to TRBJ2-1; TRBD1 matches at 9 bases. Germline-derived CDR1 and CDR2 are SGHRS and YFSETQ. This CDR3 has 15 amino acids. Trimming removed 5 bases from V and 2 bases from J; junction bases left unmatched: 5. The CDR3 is CASSPGQGTYNEQFF. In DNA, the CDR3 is TGCGCCAGCAGTCCGGGACAGGGCACCTACAATGAGCAGTTCTTC.

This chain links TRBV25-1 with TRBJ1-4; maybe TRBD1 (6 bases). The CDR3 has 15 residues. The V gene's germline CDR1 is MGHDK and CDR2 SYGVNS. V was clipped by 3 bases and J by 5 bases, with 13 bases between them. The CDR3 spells CASSDHRVFNEKLFF. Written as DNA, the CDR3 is TGTGCCAGCAGTGACCACAGGGTCTTCAATGAAAAACTGTTTTTT.

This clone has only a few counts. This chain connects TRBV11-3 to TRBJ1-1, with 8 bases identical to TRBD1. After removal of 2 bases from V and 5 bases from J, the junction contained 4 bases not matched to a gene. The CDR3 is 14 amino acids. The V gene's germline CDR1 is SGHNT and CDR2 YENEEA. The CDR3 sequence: CASSLQGARTEAFF. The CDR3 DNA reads TGTGCCAGCAGCTTACAGGGGGCGCGGACTGAAGCTTTCTTT.

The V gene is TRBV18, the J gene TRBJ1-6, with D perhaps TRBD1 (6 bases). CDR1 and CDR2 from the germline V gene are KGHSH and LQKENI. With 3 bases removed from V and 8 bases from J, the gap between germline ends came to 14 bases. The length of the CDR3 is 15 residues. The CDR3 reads CASSPGQLRDSPLHF. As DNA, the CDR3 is TGTGCCAGCTCACCCGGACAGTTGAGGGATTCACCCCTCCACTTT.

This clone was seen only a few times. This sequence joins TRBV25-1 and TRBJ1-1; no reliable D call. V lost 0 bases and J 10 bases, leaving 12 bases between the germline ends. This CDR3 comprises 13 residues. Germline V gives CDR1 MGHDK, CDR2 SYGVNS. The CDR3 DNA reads TGTGCCAGCAGTGAATACCGAGGGTTACCAGCTTTCTTT. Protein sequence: CASSEYRGLPAFF.